A single sample is the source of the 24 T cell receptor beta chains below, sequenced in a study of shared clonotypes between healthy human individuals. Using immunoSEQ multiplex PCR, the repertoire was profiled, and TCRdb retains in-frame clones only, with some absent. The sample shows around 1.6 million clones, 98% of them seen only once. The sample taken for sequencing was naive CD4+ T cells sorted from blood. Subset in this sample: CD45RA+ positively selected. The receptors were sampled from a man aged 25 to 40 in good health.

This clone occurred once. This chain connects TRBV10-2 to TRBJ2-5, with a possible D match to TRBD2 (5 bases). The V gene's germline CDR1 is WSHSY and CDR2 SAAADI. Trimming removed 10 bases from V and 4 bases from J, with 13 bases in between. The CDR3 contains 12 residues. The CDR3 DNA is TGCGCCACCTCACTAGGCCCAGAGACCCAGTACTTC. This gives the protein CATSLGPETQYF.

The rearrangement links TRBV10-3 to TRBJ2-7, with 8 bases fitting TRBD2. The CDR3 has 14 amino acids. With V trimmed by 8 bases and J by 4 bases, 10 bases remained unmatched. The germline CDR1 and CDR2 sequences are ENHRY and SYGVKD. The CDR3 spells CAIRSGGEPYEQYF. In DNA form, the CDR3 reads TGTGCCATCCGCTCGGGGGGGGAGCCTTACGAGCAGTACTTC.

The rearrangement links TRBV5-1 to TRBJ2-7; TRBD2 matches 8 bases. Germline V gene lookup returns CDR1 SGHRS and CDR2 YFSETQ. CDR3 length: 15 amino acids. The V segment lost 8 bases and the J segment 5 bases; nucleotides outside the gene matches: 15. The CDR3 loop is CARNPSSGRSDEQYF. CDR3 sequence (DNA): TGCGCCAGAAACCCCTCCAGCGGGAGAAGCGACGAGCAGTACTTC. The full variable domain, with the rest looked up from reference TRBV5-1 and TRBJ2-7, is KAGVTQTPRYLIKTRGQQVTLSCSPISGHRSVSWYQQTPGQGLQFLFEYFSETQRNKGNFPGRFSGRQFSNSRSEMNVSTLELGDSALYLCARNPSSGRSDEQYFGPGTRLTVT.

The chain links TRBV28 to TRBJ2-7; 9 bases fit TRBD1. The CDR3 is 16 amino acids. Trimming took 5 bases from V and 2 from J; bases not matched to a gene: 10. Per germline, CDR1 MDHEN and CDR2 SYDVKM. The CDR3 sequence is CASSPRGQGFAYEQYF. The CDR3 coding sequence is TGTGCCAGCAGTCCTAGAGGACAGGGGTTCGCCTACGAGCAGTACTTC.

The J gene is TRBJ2-1, the V gene TRBV7-6, with unresolved D. V was cut by 5 bases and J by 5 bases, with 13 bases left in between. The CDR3 covers 14 residues. Germline V gives CDR1 SGHVS, CDR2 FNYEAQ. The CDR3 loop is CASSREEVNNEQFF. DNA of the CDR3: TGTGCCAGCAGCAGGGAAGAGGTAAACAATGAGCAGTTCTTC.

The chain employs TRBV18 and TRBJ2-7; TRBD1 is a possible D gene (5 bases). Germline V lookup: CDR1 KGHSH, CDR2 LQKENI. This CDR3 has 15 amino acids. V lost 3 bases, J lost 7 bases, and 19 bases lay in between. CDR3: CASSPSQGPGREQYF. For the CDR3, the DNA is TGTGCCAGCTCACCGTCCCAGGGTCCAGGAAGGGAGCAGTACTTC.

The rearrangement joins TRBV18 to TRBJ2-3; no clear D. The germline V gene has CDR1 KGHSH and CDR2 LQKENI. V lost 5 bases and J 0 bases, leaving 15 bases between the germline ends. CDR3 length: 16 residues. In nucleotides, the CDR3 is TGTGCCAGCTCAGAACAGTCAAGTACTAGCACAGATACGCAGTATTTT. Amino acid sequence: CASSEQSSTSTDTQYF. The complete variable domain, with remaining parts taken from reference TRBV18 and TRBJ2-3, reads NAGVMQNPRHLVRRRGQEARLRCSPMKGHSHVYWYRQLPEEGLKFMVYLQKENIIDESGMPKERFSAEFPKEGPSILRIQQVVRGDSAAYFCASSEQSSTSTDTQYFGPGTRLTVL.

The chain recombines TRBV11-1 with TRBJ2-7; 8 bases map to TRBD1. Trimming removed 0 bases from V and 0 bases from J; junction bases left unmatched: 1. CDR3 size: 15 residues. CDR1 SGHAT and CDR2 FQDESV come from the germline V gene (reference sequence). The CDR3 loop is CASSLADRGSYEQYF. The DNA of the CDR3 is TGTGCCAGCAGCTTAGCCGACAGGGGCTCCTACGAGCAGTACTTC. Drawing the rest from reference TRBV11-1 and TRBJ2-7, the complete variable domain is EAEVAQSPRYKITEKSQAVAFWCDPISGHATLYWYRQILGQGPELLVQFQDESVVDDSQLPKDRFSAERLKGVDSTLKIQPAELGDSAMYLCASSLADRGSYEQYFGPGTRLTVT.

The chain uses TRBV5-5 and TRBJ1-2; D is undetermined. Germline loops: CDR1 SGHKS, CDR2 YYEKEE (reference sequence). Trimming pared 2 bases from V and 5 bases from J, leaving 10 bases between. CDR3 length: 13 amino acids. CDR3 bases: TGTGCCAGCAGCTTAGTGGCAGGATATGGCTACACCTTC. It yields the protein CASSLVAGYGYTF. Supplemented by reference TRBV5-5 and TRBJ1-2, the full variable domain reads DAGVTQSPTHLIKTRGQQVTLRCSPISGHKSVSWYQQVLGQGPQFIFQYYEKEERGRGNFPDRFSARQFPNYSSELNVNALLLGDSALYLCASSLVAGYGYTFGSGTRLTVV.

This chain links TRBV18 with TRBJ2-7; D perhaps matches TRBD2 (5 bases). The CDR3 totals 12 residues. Trimming took 1 base from V and 5 from J, leaving 6 bases between them. In germline, CDR1 is KGHSH, CDR2 LQKENI. This chain's CDR3 is CASSPRRDEQYF. The CDR3, as DNA: TGTGCCAGCTCACCACGGCGGGACGAGCAGTACTTC.

Regarding this clone: In the same sample, other DNA sequences code for this CDR3. The CDR3 coding sequence is TGTGCCAGCAGCGACACAGGGAACACTGAAGCTTTCTTT. Amino acid sequence: CASSDTGNTEAFF. The chain has TRBV7-9 and TRBJ1-1, with D tentatively TRBD1 (5 bases). Per germline, CDR1 SEHNR and CDR2 FQNEAQ (reference sequence). This CDR3 has 13 residues. V gave up 5 bases and J gave up 1 base, with 8 bases separating them.

This chain uses TRBV6-5 with TRBJ2-7; D unclear. V lost 4 bases and J lost 5, with 18 bases in between. This CDR3 region has 15 residues. Germline-derived CDR1 and CDR2 are MNHEY and SVGAGI. CDR3 loop: CASSSLVAGDNEQYF. The DNA for the CDR3 is TGTGCCAGCAGTTCCCTTGTGGCAGGTGACAACGAGCAGTACTTC.

This chain uses TRBV5-4 with TRBJ2-6; D gene ambiguous. The CDR3 has 12 amino acids. Trimming removed 3 bases at V and 2 bases at J, with 0 bases between. The germline gives CDR1 SGHNT, CDR2 YYREEE (reference sequence). The CDR3 sequence is CASSSGANVLTF. The CDR3 region has the DNA TGTGCCAGCAGCTCTGGGGCCAACGTCCTGACTTTC.

The rearrangement joins TRBV7-2 to TRBJ2-7, with D perhaps TRBD1 or TRBD2 (5 bases each). V lost 3 bases, J lost 6 bases, and 18 bases lay in between. This CDR3 spans 15 amino acids. Germline V CDR1 and CDR2: SGHTA, FQGNSA. This CDR3 is CASSLEPGRLPEQYF. The CDR3 region has the DNA TGTGCCAGCAGCTTGGAACCGGGACGGCTTCCCGAGCAGTACTTC.

The CDR3 sequence: CASSVTGTAVAFF. For the CDR3, the DNA is TGTGCCAGTAGTGTGACAGGGACGGCGGTGGCTTTCTTT. This rearrangement joins TRBV19 to TRBJ1-1; 7 bases are shared with TRBD1. V lost 5 bases, J lost 11 bases, and 11 bases stayed unmatched. The CDR3 is 13 residues long. Germline CDR1 is LNHDA and CDR2 is SQIVND (reference sequence).

The gene calls are TRBV7-9 and TRBJ2-4, with D perhaps matching TRBD2 (5 bases). V dropped 5 bases and J dropped 6 bases, with 14 bases sitting between them. CDR1 is SEHNR, CDR2 FQNEAQ, per germline (reference sequence). This CDR3 comprises 14 residues. The CDR3 coding sequence is TGTGCCAGCAGCGCTCCCGGACTCTTAAACATTCAGTACTTC. It translates to CASSAPGLLNIQYF.

The V and J genes are TRBV19 and TRBJ2-2; 10 nucleotides align to TRBD2. CDR3 length: 17 amino acids. From germline, CDR1 is LNHDA and CDR2 SQIVND (reference sequence). Unmatched junction bases numbered 7, after V lost 5 bases and J lost 1 base. CDR3 sequence: CASSFLSGRRNTGELFF. CDR3 nucleotide sequence: TGTGCCAGTAGTTTTCTTAGCGGGAGGAGGAACACCGGGGAGCTGTTTTTT.

The chain is built from TRBV19 and TRBJ2-5; no clear D. This CDR3 comprises 13 residues. Trimming removed 5 bases from V and 0 bases from J, with 7 bases in between. CDR1 is LNHDA, CDR2 SQIVND, per germline (reference sequence). DNA of the CDR3: TGTGCCAGTAGTCTACAGTACCAAGAGACCCAGTACTTC. This translates into CASSLQYQETQYF. Looking up the rest from reference TRBV19 and TRBJ2-5 gives the full variable domain: DGGITQSPKYLFRKEGQNVTLSCEQNLNHDAMYWYRQDPGQGLRLIYYSQIVNDFQKGDIAEGYSVSREKKESFPLTVTSAQKNPTAFYLCASSLQYQETQYFGPGTRLLVL.

This rearrangement joins TRBV28 to TRBJ1-1, with D possibly being TRBD1 (6 bases). This CDR3 comprises 15 residues. V lost 3 bases, J lost 3 bases, and 14 bases lay in between. CDR1 and CDR2 from the germline V gene are MDHEN and SYDVKM. For the CDR3, the DNA is TGTGCCAGCAGTTTCGCAGGGGCCCGAGACACTGAAGCTTTCTTT. Protein sequence: CASSFAGARDTEAFF.

In nucleotides, the CDR3 is TGTGCCAGCTCACCGTGGGGAACTAGCGGAAGCACAGATACGCAGTATTTT. It encodes CASSPWGTSGSTDTQYF. The chain joins TRBV18 to TRBJ2-3, with 8 positions matching TRBD2. J gave up 0 bases and V 3 bases, and 8 bases lay outside the gene matches. The CDR3 length is 17 residues. CDR1 is KGHSH, CDR2 LQKENI, per germline.

This clone appeared once. The V call is TRBV2, the J call TRBJ2-1; possibly TRBD2 for D (5 bases). Germline assignment: CDR1 SNHLY and CDR2 FYNNEI. V dropped 8 bases and J dropped 3 bases, with 11 bases sitting between them. The CDR3 covers 13 residues. The CDR3 reads CASVAGNYNEQFF. The CDR3 coding sequence is TGTGCCAGCGTGGCGGGTAACTACAATGAGCAGTTCTTC.

J is TRBJ2-3 and V is TRBV30; possibly TRBD1 for D (6 bases). CDR3 length: 15 amino acids. CDR1 is GTSNPN, CDR2 SVGIG, per germline (reference sequence). V dropped 2 bases and J dropped 7 bases, with 19 bases sitting between them. DNA for the CDR3: TGTGCCTGGAGTTCGACAGGATCCCGGGGAAATACGCAGTATTTT. Amino acids: CAWSSTGSRGNTQYF. Full variable domain (remainder filled in from reference TRBV30 and TRBJ2-3): SQTIHQWPATLVQPVGSPLSLECTVEGTSNPNLYWYRQAAGRGLQLLFYSVGIGQISSEVPQNLSASRPQDRQFILSSKKLLLSDSGFYLCAWSSTGSRGNTQYFGPGTRLTVL.

V gene TRBV5-1 combines with J gene TRBJ2-7; TRBD1 might be the D (5 bases). CDR1 and CDR2 (germline): SGHRS, YFSETQ. This CDR3 region has 15 residues. Trimming stripped 3 bases from V and 6 bases from J, with 19 bases between. CDR3 DNA: TGCGCCAGCAGCTATACAGGTTCTAGTGTAGGCGAGCAGTACTTC. Amino acid sequence: CASSYTGSSVGEQYF.

Comments on this clone: Compared with germline, one end of the junction differs, possibly owing to a read error. V gene TRBV7-7 combines with J gene TRBJ2-3; TRBD2 matches 9 bases. From germline, CDR1 is SSHAT and CDR2 FNYEAQ (reference sequence). The CDR3 runs 13 residues. The DNA for the CDR3 is TGTGCTAGCAGTCTTGGACTAGCGGATACGCAGTATTTT. Residues: CASSLGLADTQYF.